This T cell receptor (beta chain) was retrieved from a study of cytomegalovirus exposure and HLA in healthy donors. Whole-study results and caveats: Among TCR beta chains, those listed as cytomegalovirus-associated numbered about 160. It was in a later analysis that TCR association rates were seen to vary by HLA locus, highest for DRB1 and lowest for HLA-C.

As regards this clone: Its target is not known.

It was with 60 Vbeta and 13 Jbeta primers that the PCR ran. Data came from immunoSEQ multiplex PCR; TCRdb stores just in-frame clones and leaves some out. The data hold about 91,000 clones, with under 75% observed a single time. The CDR3 sequence is 15 residues long. Germline lookup yields CDR1 SGHNT and CDR2 YYREEE (reference sequence). Trimming stripped 1 base from V and 3 bases from J, with 13 bases between. What was sequenced was PBMCs. The sequence was obtained from a human donor in good health. V gene TRBV5-4 combines with J gene TRBJ1-2; the D is unclear. This chain's CDR3 is CASSLRAAPYYGYTF. CDR3 nucleotide sequence: TGTGCCAGCAGCTTGAGAGCGGCCCCCTACTATGGCTACACCTTC.